This TCR beta chain was obtained from a study of blood T cell repertoires in COVID-19. The method was immunoSEQ multiplex PCR; TCRdb's version includes in-frame clones alone and lacks a portion of them. The table includes 240,000 or so clones, roughly 89% detected once. The V and J ends lost 5 bases and 4 bases, in that order; junction bases with no gene match: 5. The CDR3 spans 15 residues. Germline V gene sequence: CDR1 PRHDT, CDR2 FYEKMQ (reference sequence). The receptor's source is a man aged 40-50 years who had recovered from COVID-19. The specimen was PBMCs or T cells enriched from blood (not recorded which). The chain recombines TRBV13 with TRBJ2-1, with TRBD2 identical over 10 bases. CDR3 sequence (DNA): TGTGCCAGCAGCGCCAGCGGGGGGGGTTACAATGAGCAGTTCTTC. This gives the protein CASSASGGGYNEQFF.